A selection of T cell receptor beta chains follows, all from one sample in a study of blood T cell repertoires in COVID-19. Produced via immunoSEQ multiplex PCR; TCRdb's table is partial and in-frame only. The sample yields about 160,000 clones, 60% to 80% seen once. Sequenced input: peripheral blood. The receptors come from a man between 65 and 85 years old with acute or convalescent COVID-19. Both conserved end residues are part of each CDR3. Each record gives: J gene, V gene, CDR3 protein.

j_gene: TRBJ2-7; v_gene: TRBV12-3/TRBV12-4; CDR3aa: CASSHGTYEQYF
j_gene: TRBJ2-3; v_gene: TRBV9; CDR3aa: CASSVASPDTQYF
j_gene: TRBJ2-3; v_gene: TRBV7-3; CDR3aa: CASSLQGSRDTQYF
j_gene: TRBJ2-4; v_gene: TRBV27; CDR3aa: CASSSAGTLKNIQYF
j_gene: TRBJ1-6; v_gene: TRBV9; CDR3aa: CASSVEVGDSPLHF
j_gene: TRBJ2-1; v_gene: TRBV7-3; CDR3aa: CASSFYEGNEQFF
j_gene: TRBJ2-7; v_gene: TRBV6-5; CDR3aa: CASTIALFSYEQYF
j_gene: TRBJ2-5; v_gene: TRBV21-1; CDR3aa: CASSKGLTGGTQETQYF
j_gene: TRBJ1-1; v_gene: TRBV9; CDR3aa: CASSATPGTEAFF
j_gene: TRBJ2-3; v_gene: TRBV7-2; CDR3aa: CASNERGGRDTQYF
j_gene: TRBJ1-1; v_gene: TRBV7-6; CDR3aa: CASSLAPQGGLMNTEAFF
j_gene: TRBJ2-1; v_gene: TRBV6-5; CDR3aa: CASSPRGSSYNEQFF
j_gene: TRBJ2-7; v_gene: TRBV12-3/TRBV12-4; CDR3aa: CASSLGSPYEQYF
j_gene: TRBJ2-5; v_gene: TRBV7-2; CDR3aa: CASSPSGGAGETQYF
j_gene: TRBJ1-1; v_gene: TRBV10-3; CDR3aa: CAIRIGVNTEAFF
j_gene: TRBJ2-7; v_gene: TRBV13; CDR3aa: CASLQPYSYEQYF
j_gene: TRBJ1-6; v_gene: TRBV27; CDR3aa: CASSLRTGGGSPLHF
j_gene: TRBJ1-1; v_gene: TRBV21-1; CDR3aa: CASSKDPGQGRLTEAFF
j_gene: TRBJ1-2; v_gene: TRBV27; CDR3aa: CASRPSGYYGYTF
j_gene: TRBJ2-4; v_gene: TRBV7-3; CDR3aa: CASSQGQGVAKNIQYF
j_gene: TRBJ2-5; v_gene: TRBV7-9; CDR3aa: CASSRSGGGLAVKETQYF
j_gene: TRBJ1-5; v_gene: TRBV10-3; CDR3aa: CAMGQAGSNQPQHF
j_gene: TRBJ1-1; v_gene: TRBV6-5; CDR3aa: CASTPHDRGNTEAFF
j_gene: TRBJ2-7; v_gene: TRBV7-6; CDR3aa: CASSRDRDSPYEQYF
j_gene: TRBJ1-6; v_gene: TRBV3-1/TRBV3-2; CDR3aa: CASSPRSRDRDSYNSPLHF
j_gene: TRBJ2-7; v_gene: TRBV6-2/TRBV6-3; CDR3aa: CASSYSGTNEQYF
j_gene: TRBJ2-7; v_gene: TRBV11-2; CDR3aa: CASSLEAGVGYEQYF
j_gene: TRBJ2-7; v_gene: TRBV12-3/TRBV12-4; CDR3aa: CASSSQGVEQYF
j_gene: TRBJ2-2; v_gene: TRBV19; CDR3aa: CASTGTGLSTGELFF
j_gene: TRBJ2-7; v_gene: TRBV19; CDR3aa: CASSMSRGGTYEQYF
j_gene: TRBJ2-5; v_gene: TRBV3-1/TRBV3-2; CDR3aa: CASSQGTGKETQYF
j_gene: TRBJ2-1; v_gene: TRBV15; CDR3aa: CATSRGGWSSSYNEQFF
j_gene: TRBJ1-2; v_gene: TRBV5-1; CDR3aa: CASSLGQGGNGYTF